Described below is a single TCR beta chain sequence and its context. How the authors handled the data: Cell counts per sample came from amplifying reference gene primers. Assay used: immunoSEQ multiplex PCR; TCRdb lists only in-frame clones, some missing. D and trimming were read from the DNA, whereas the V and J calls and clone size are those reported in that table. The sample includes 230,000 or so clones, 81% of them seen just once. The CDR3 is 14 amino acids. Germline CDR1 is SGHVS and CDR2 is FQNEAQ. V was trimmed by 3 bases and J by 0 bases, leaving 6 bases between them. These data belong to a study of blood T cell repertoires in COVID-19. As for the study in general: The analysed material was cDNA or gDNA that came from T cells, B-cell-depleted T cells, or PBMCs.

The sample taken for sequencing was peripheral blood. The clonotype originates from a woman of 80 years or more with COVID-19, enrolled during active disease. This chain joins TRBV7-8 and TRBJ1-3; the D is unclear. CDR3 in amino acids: CASSLRGSGNTIYF. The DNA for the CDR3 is TGTGCCAGCAGCTTGCGGGGCTCTGGAAACACCATATATTTT.